This TCR beta chain emerged from a study of cytomegalovirus exposure and HLA in healthy donors. General observations from the study: Available immune exposure information was restricted to CMV serostatus only. Later analysis identified about 18,000 TCR beta sequences associated with HLA alleles, using a false discovery rate threshold of 0.05. According to an earlier analysis, most TCR beta V segments yielded productive rearrangements about 87% or about 30% of the time.

CDR3 length: 13 residues. Trimming shortened V by 7 bases and J by 6 bases, and 10 bases separated the two germline ends. CDR1 and CDR2 (germline): ENHRY, SYGVKD. For this clone: As yet, its antigen is unknown.

Donors in the study were healthy people who gave bone marrow. The study ran its PCR with 60 Vbeta and 13 Jbeta primers. TCRdb's table, derived via immunoSEQ multiplex PCR, lists solely in-frame clones and lacks some. The table lists 90,000 to 150,000 clones, approximately 79% of them singletons. The chain joins TRBV10-3 to TRBJ1-6; D might be TRBD1 (6 bases). The receptor comes from a man over 45 in good health and CMV-seropositive. Material for sequencing was PBMCs. The CDR3 region is CAITGDINSPLHF. The CDR3 nucleotides read TGTGCCATCACCGGGGACATTAATTCACCCCTCCACTTT.